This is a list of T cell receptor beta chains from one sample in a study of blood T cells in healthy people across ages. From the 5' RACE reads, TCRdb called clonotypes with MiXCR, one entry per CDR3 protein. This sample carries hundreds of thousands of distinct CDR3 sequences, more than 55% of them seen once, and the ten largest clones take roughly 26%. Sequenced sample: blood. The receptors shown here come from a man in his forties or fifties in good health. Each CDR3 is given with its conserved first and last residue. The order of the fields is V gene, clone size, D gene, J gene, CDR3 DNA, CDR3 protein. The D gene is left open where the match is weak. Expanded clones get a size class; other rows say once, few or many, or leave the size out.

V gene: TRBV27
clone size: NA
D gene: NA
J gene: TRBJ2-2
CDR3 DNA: TGTGCCAGCAGTTTCCTGCATCTGGGAGGTCCCGGGGAGCTGTTTTTT
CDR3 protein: CASSFLHLGGPGELFF

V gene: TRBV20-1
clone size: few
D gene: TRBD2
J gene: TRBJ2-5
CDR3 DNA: TGCAGTGCTAGATCCCTAGCGGGATACCAAGAGACCCAGTACTTC
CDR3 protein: CSARSLAGYQETQYF

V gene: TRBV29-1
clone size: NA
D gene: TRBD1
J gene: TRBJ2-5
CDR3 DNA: TGCAGCGCCAACAGGGGGACAGTTGAGACCCAGTACTTC
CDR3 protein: CSANRGTVETQYF

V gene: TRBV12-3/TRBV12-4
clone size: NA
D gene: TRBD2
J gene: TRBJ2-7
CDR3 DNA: TGTGCCAGCAGAAGTGGACTAGCGGGAGGGAGCTCCTACGAGCAGTACTTC
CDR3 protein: CASRSGLAGGSSYEQYF

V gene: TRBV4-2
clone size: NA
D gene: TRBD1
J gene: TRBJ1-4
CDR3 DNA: TGTGCCAGCAGCCAAGGGACAGGAATCCTTGCTCCCAATGAAAAACTGTTTTTT
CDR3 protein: CASSQGTGILAPNEKLFF

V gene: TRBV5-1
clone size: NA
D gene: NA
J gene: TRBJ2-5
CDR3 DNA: TGCGCCAGCAGCAAACACGACGGACACCAAGAGACCCAGTACTTC
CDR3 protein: CASSKHDGHQETQYF

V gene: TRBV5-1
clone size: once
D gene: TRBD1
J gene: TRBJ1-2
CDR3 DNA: TGCGCCAGCAGCTCCGGACAGGGCGTGGGGGTCTCTGGCTACACCTTC
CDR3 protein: CASSSGQGVGVSGYTF

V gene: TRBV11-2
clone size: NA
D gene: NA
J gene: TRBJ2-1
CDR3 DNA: TGTGCCAGCAGTAGCGGTGGGCTAGTGATCCATGAGCAGTTCTTC
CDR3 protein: CASSSGGLVIHEQFF

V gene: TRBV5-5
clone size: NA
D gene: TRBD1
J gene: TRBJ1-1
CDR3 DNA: TGTGCCAGCAGCCCCTGGACAGGGGGATTGGGAGCAGAAGCTTTCTTT
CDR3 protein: CASSPWTGGLGAEAFF

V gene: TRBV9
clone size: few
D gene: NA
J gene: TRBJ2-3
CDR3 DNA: TGTGCCAGCAGCCCCGCCTTGGGGAGACCCACAGATACGCAGTATTTT
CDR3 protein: CASSPALGRPTDTQYF

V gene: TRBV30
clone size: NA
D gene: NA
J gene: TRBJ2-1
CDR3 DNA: TGTGCCTGGATGAACAATGAGCAGTTCTTC
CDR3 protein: CAWMNNEQFF

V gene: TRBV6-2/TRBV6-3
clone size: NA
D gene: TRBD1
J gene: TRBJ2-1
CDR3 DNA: TGTGCCAGCAACACCCCCAGGGACAGCCTTAGCAATGAGCAGTTCTTC
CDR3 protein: CASNTPRDSLSNEQFF

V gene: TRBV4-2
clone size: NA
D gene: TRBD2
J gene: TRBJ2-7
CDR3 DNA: TGTGCCAGCAGCCAAGCGATGACTAGCGGGAGCTACGAGCAGTACTTC
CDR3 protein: CASSQAMTSGSYEQYF

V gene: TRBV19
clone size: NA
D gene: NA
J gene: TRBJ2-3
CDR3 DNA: TGTGCCAGTAGTATTTACGGGGGAGGCACAGATACGCAGTATTTT
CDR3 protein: CASSIYGGGTDTQYF

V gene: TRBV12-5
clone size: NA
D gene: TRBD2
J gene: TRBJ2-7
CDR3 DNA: TGTGCTAGTGGCTCCGGACTAGGATCCCTGTACGAGCAGTACTTC
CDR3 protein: CASGSGLGSLYEQYF

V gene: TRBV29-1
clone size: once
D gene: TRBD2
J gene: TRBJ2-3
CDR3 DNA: TGCAGCTCAATGAGACCCTCGGGGGGAATCACAGATACGCAGTATTTT
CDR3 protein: CSSMRPSGGITDTQYF

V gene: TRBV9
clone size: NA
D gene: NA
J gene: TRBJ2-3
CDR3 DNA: TGTGCCAGCACCGCGGTGGGGCGGGGCACAGATACGCAGTATTTT
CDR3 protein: CASTAVGRGTDTQYF

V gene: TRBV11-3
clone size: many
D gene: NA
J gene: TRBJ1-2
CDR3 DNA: TGTGCCAGCAGCTCAGAGGGACGACGTAGTAACTATGGCTACACCTTC
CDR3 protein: CASSSEGRRSNYGYTF

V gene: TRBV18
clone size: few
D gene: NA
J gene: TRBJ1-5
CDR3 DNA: TGTGCCAGCTCACCACCTCTCGGGGCCGGGACTCAGCCCCAGCATTTT
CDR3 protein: CASSPPLGAGTQPQHF

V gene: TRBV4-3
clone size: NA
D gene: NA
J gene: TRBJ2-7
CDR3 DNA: TGCGCCAGCAGCCAAGATCGGGCGCCAGAGTTTGGGGAGCAGTACTTC
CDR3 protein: CASSQDRAPEFGEQYF

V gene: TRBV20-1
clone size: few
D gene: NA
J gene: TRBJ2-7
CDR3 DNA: TGCAGTGCTAGGGCTAGCAAAGAGCAGTACTTC
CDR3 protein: CSARASKEQYF

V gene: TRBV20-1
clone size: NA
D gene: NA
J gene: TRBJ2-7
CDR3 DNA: TGCAGGGGCCCCTACGAGCAGTACTTC
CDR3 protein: CRGPYEQYF